The 30 T cell receptor beta chains reported below all come from one sample, sequenced in a study of T cells in Graves' hyperthyroidism and ophthalmopathy. RNA transcripts provided the source from which TCR beta CDR3 regions were amplified. Primed by the HTBI set, a first-round RT-PCR was run on the TCR CDR3. TCRdb reprocessed the multiplex PCR reads via MiXCR and lists one record per CDR3 protein. This sample yields around 720,000 distinct CDR3 sequences, of which roughly a third are seen a single time; roughly 31% belongs to the top ten. The sequenced sample consisted of blood. Every receptor here comes from a woman in her thirties or forties with Graves' hyperthyroidism.

This clonotype was counted a few times. V gene TRBV7-9 combines with J gene TRBJ1-2, with TRBD1 as a possible D gene (6 bases). Trimming pared 10 bases from V and 5 bases from J, leaving 14 bases between. The germline CDR1 and CDR2 sequences are SEHNR and FQNEAQ (reference sequence). The CDR3 spans 12 residues. CDR3 loop: CATWAGAYGYTF. DNA for the CDR3: TGTGCCACCTGGGCGGGGGCTTATGGCTACACCTTC.

This clonotype was seen only a few times. The chain uses TRBV5-1 and TRBJ1-3; D gene ambiguous. The V end lost 3 bases, the J end lost 2 bases, and 9 bases lay between the germline ends. This CDR3 has 14 amino acids. The V gene's germline CDR1 is SGHRS and CDR2 YFSETQ. The CDR3 protein is CASSSEVPGNTIYF. CDR3 nucleotides: TGCGCCAGCAGCTCGGAGGTACCTGGAAACACCATATATTTT.

In this sample, this clonotype turned up once. The V gene is TRBV9, the J gene TRBJ1-2, with 12 bases fitting TRBD1. Germline assignment: CDR1 SGDLS and CDR2 YYNGEE. This CDR3 comprises 16 residues. Germline trimming cut 0 bases from V and 4 bases from J; bases unmatched to any gene: 4. CDR3 nucleotide sequence: TGTGCCAGCAGCGTAGAGGCGGGACAGGGGGCCTATGGCTACACCTTC. It specifies CASSVEAGQGAYGYTF.

Details on this clonotype: A junction boundary mismatches the germline segment, possibly from a read error. The chain links TRBV30 to TRBJ1-5, with 10 nucleotides matching TRBD1. From germline, CDR1 is GTSNPN and CDR2 SVGIG (reference sequence). CDR3 length equals 14 residues. Here the CDR3 reads CAWSRDRGNQPQHF. The CDR3 coding sequence is TGTGCCTGGTCCCGGGACAGGGGCAACCAGCCCCAGCATTTT.

Comments on this clonotype: The junction departs from germline at one end; a sequencing error may be responsible. The rearrangement links TRBV7-8 to TRBJ1-1; the D gene is possibly TRBD1 (5 bases). Germline loops: CDR1 SGHVS, CDR2 FQNEAQ. This CDR3 region has 12 residues. For the CDR3, the DNA is TGTGCCACCAGCATCGGGGGTACTGAAGCTTTCTTT. Its translation is CATSIGGTEAFF.

This clonotype has only a few counts. V gene TRBV7-9 combines with J gene TRBJ1-2; D ambiguous. V lost 8 bases and J 8 bases, leaving 18 bases between the germline ends. Germline CDR1 reads SEHNR; CDR2 reads FQNEAQ (reference sequence). The CDR3 covers 13 residues. The CDR3 DNA follows: TGTGCCAGCTCCCACACCGACGGAAGCGGCTACACCTTC. Its translation: CASSHTDGSGYTF. Full variable domain (outside the CDR3, taken from reference TRBV7-9 and TRBJ1-2): DTGVSQNPRHKITKRGQNVTFRCDPISEHNRLYWYRQTLGQGPEFLTYFQNEAQLEKSRLLSDRFSAERPKGSFSTLEIQRTEQGDSAMYLCASSHTDGSGYTFGSGTRLTVV.

This clonotype has only a few counts. The chain carries TRBV9 and TRBJ1-4, with D possibly TRBD1 on 6 matching bases. V was clipped by 4 bases and J by 3 bases, with 13 bases between them. The CDR3 is 15 residues long. CDR1 is SGDLS and CDR2 is YYNGEE in the germline V gene. DNA of the CDR3: TGTGCCAGCAGCCGGACCGGGACACCTAATGAAAAACTGTTTTTT. It yields the protein CASSRTGTPNEKLFF.

The chain combines TRBV7-8 with TRBJ1-1; 7 nucleotides agree with TRBD1. Germline loops: CDR1 SGHVS, CDR2 FQNEAQ. J lost 5 bases, V lost 2 bases, and 8 bases had no gene match. This CDR3 region has 15 residues. Here the CDR3 reads CASSLQQGRYTEAFF. In DNA, the CDR3 is TGTGCCAGCAGCTTACAACAGGGGAGGTATACTGAAGCTTTCTTT.

This clonotype was recorded at least ten times. V and J are TRBV12-3 or TRBV12-4 and TRBJ1-1; D is unresolved. This CDR3 contains 10 residues. V gave up 4 bases and J gave up 8 bases, with 5 bases separating them. The CDR3 region has the DNA TGTGCCAGCAGTTCGACAGAAGCTTTCTTT. It encodes CASSSTEAFF.

The chain carries TRBV7-9 and TRBJ2-1; 12 nucleotides line up with TRBD2. J gave up 2 bases and V 1 base, and 6 bases lay outside the gene matches. Germline V gene lookup returns CDR1 SEHNR and CDR2 FQNEAQ (reference sequence). The CDR3 spans 18 residues. The CDR3 DNA sequence: TGTGCCAGCAGCTTAGAGGTCCTAGCGGGAGGGGCCTACAATGAGCAGTTCTTC. This encodes CASSLEVLAGGAYNEQFF.

V and J are TRBV7-3 and TRBJ1-2; 8 nucleotides line up with TRBD1. CDR3 length: 14 residues. Germline CDR1 reads SGHTA; CDR2 reads FQGTGA. V trimming: 4 bases; J trimming: 6 bases; junction bases outside the gene matches: 7. CDR3 coding DNA: TGTGCCAGCAGCTCCGACAGGGGCGGGCATGGCTACACCTTC. It yields the protein CASSSDRGGHGYTF.

This clonotype was detected a few times. The chain uses TRBV28 and TRBJ1-5; D call uncertain. Trimming took off 4 bases at V and 1 base at J, with 8 bases between the two ends. Germline V gene lookup returns CDR1 MDHEN and CDR2 SYDVKM. This CDR3 comprises 14 residues. CDR3 DNA sequence: TGTGCCAGCAGTTGGGCGGGAAGCAATCAGCCCCAGCATTTT. It codes for CASSWAGSNQPQHF.

In its sample, this clonotype was seen a few times. The chain is built from TRBV20-1 and TRBJ1-4, with D perhaps TRBD1 (5 bases). The CDR3 length is 17 residues. Trimming shortened V by 0 bases and J by 7 bases, and 21 bases separated the two germline ends. Germline CDR1 DFQATT, CDR2 SNEGSKA (reference sequence). The CDR3 sequence is CSARDFGARVGVEKLFF. The CDR3 bases are TGCAGTGCTAGAGATTTTGGGGCGAGGGTCGGGGTTGAAAAACTGTTTTTT.

J is TRBJ2-5 and V is TRBV2, with TRBD1 as a possible D gene (5 bases). The CDR3 runs 15 residues. Trimming stripped 7 bases from V and 2 bases from J, with 17 bases between. Germline CDR1 is SNHLY and CDR2 is FYNNEI. The chain's CDR3 is CASTWLGAAQETQYF. CDR3 DNA sequence: TGTGCCAGCACCTGGTTAGGGGCAGCGCAAGAGACCCAGTACTTC.

The chain links TRBV27 to TRBJ2-7; no clear D gene. Deletions cut 5 bases from V and 7 bases from J, with 15 bases between. Germline lookup yields CDR1 MNHEY and CDR2 SMNVEV (reference sequence). The CDR3 runs to 13 residues. CDR3 protein: CASSPPLMAEQYF. CDR3 in DNA: TGTGCCAGCAGTCCACCGCTCATGGCTGAGCAGTACTTC.

In this sample, this clonotype turned up a few times. This sequence joins TRBV7-2 and TRBJ2-7; a possible D gene is TRBD2 (6 bases). V lost 5 bases and J 6 bases, leaving 14 bases between the germline ends. The germline CDR1 and CDR2 sequences are SGHTA and FQGNSA. The CDR3 length is 13 residues. CDR3 DNA: TGTGCCAGCAGCCCTCGGGACTTCACCGAGCAGTACTTC. The encoded protein is CASSPRDFTEQYF.

The chain employs TRBV19 and TRBJ2-3; TRBD1 might be the D (6 bases). From germline, CDR1 is LNHDA and CDR2 SQIVND (reference sequence). The V end was cut by 6 bases, the J end by 2 bases, with 9 bases between. The CDR3 has 13 amino acids. The CDR3 region is CASRRDNTDTQYF. In nucleotides, the CDR3 is TGTGCCAGTAGACGGGACAACACAGATACGCAGTATTTT.

This clonotype was counted a few times. The CDR3 here is CASLSGPEFYGYTF. The CDR3 region has the DNA TGTGCCAGTCTATCCGGCCCTGAGTTCTATGGCTACACCTTC. The rearrangement uses TRBV19 and TRBJ1-2; D is unclear. The CDR3 is 14 amino acids. V was cut by 8 bases and J by 4 bases, with 17 bases left in between. The germline CDR1 and CDR2 sequences are LNHDA and SQIVND (reference sequence).

This clonotype has at least ten counts. This chain links TRBV2 with TRBJ1-1, with unresolved D. The CDR3 sequence is 14 residues long. CDR1 SNHLY and CDR2 FYNNEI come from the germline V gene. The V end was cut by 6 bases, the J end by 0 bases, with 11 bases between. CDR3 loop: CASRMGNMNTEAFF. The CDR3 DNA follows: TGTGCCAGCAGGATGGGAAATATGAACACTGAAGCTTTCTTT.

CDR3 sequence: CASSIGQLNEKLFF. In DNA form, the CDR3 reads TGTGCCAGTAGTATCGGACAGCTGAATGAAAAACTGTTTTTT. The chain is built from TRBV19 and TRBJ1-4, with a weak D call TRBD1 (6 bases). The germline V gene encodes CDR1 LNHDA and CDR2 SQIVND (reference sequence). The CDR3 covers 14 residues. V was shortened by 3 bases and J by 5 bases, with 10 bases between the two germline ends.

A word on this clonotype: Being one base from a much bigger clone, this may be a read error. Lacking the conserved final phenylalanine or tryptophan, this CDR3 likely reflects a read error. The chain combines TRBV7-4 with TRBJ1-2; D possibly corresponds to TRBD1 (5 bases). V was pared by 6 bases and J by 0 bases, with 14 bases between. Germline values: CDR1 SGHVT, CDR2 SQSDAQ. This CDR3 contains 15 residues. CDR3 bases: TGTGCCAGCAGTCAATCGCCGGGGGCTAACTATGGCTACACCCTC. Amino acids: CASSQSPGANYGYTL.

This clonotype occurred a few times. The V and J genes are TRBV29-1 and TRBJ2-5; D may be TRBD1 (8 bases). With 6 bases removed from V and 4 bases from J, the gap between germline ends came to 18 bases. The CDR3 totals 14 residues. Germline loops: CDR1 SQVTM, CDR2 ANQGSEA. The CDR3 coding sequence is TGCAGCGTAGAGGACAGGGAGGGTAGAGAGACCCAGTACTTC. This codes for CSVEDREGRETQYF.

The chain carries TRBV19 and TRBJ2-2; unclear D gene. The germline gives CDR1 LNHDA, CDR2 SQIVND (reference sequence). With 4 bases removed from V and 5 bases from J, the gap between germline ends came to 5 bases. This CDR3 is built from 12 residues. The CDR3 here is CASSSQTGELFF. In nucleotides, the CDR3 is TGTGCCAGTAGTAGCCAGACCGGGGAGCTGTTTTTT. The full variable domain, completed using reference TRBV19 and TRBJ2-2, is DGGITQSPKYLFRKEGQNVTLSCEQNLNHDAMYWYRQDPGQGLRLIYYSQIVNDFQKGDIAEGYSVSREKKESFPLTVTSAQKNPTAFYLCASSSQTGELFFGEGSRLTVL.

The V call is TRBV12-3 or TRBV12-4, the J call TRBJ2-7; 10 bases are a match to TRBD1. V shed 3 bases, J shed 7 bases, and the junction held 9 bases outside the gene matches. The CDR3 totals 15 residues. CDR3 DNA sequence: TGTGCCAGCAGTTTGGACAGGGGGAGGTCCTTGGAGCAGTACTTC. Encoded protein: CASSLDRGRSLEQYF.

For this clonotype: The conserved closing phenylalanine or tryptophan is absent in this CDR3, likely reflecting a read error. The chain links TRBV9 to TRBJ2-7, with 7 bases identical to TRBD2. The V gene end was trimmed by 4 bases and the J gene end by 2 bases; junction bases not matched to a gene: 12. The CDR3 has 16 amino acids. CDR1 and CDR2 (germline): SGDLS, YYNGEE. In DNA form, the CDR3 reads TGTGCCAGCAGCCCCAGGTGGCCTAGCGGAACCTACGAGCAGTACCTC. This gives the protein CASSPRWPSGTYEQYL.

The chain's CDR3 is CASSPSGGIQETQYF. CDR3 nucleotide sequence: TGTGCCAGCAGTCCAAGCGGGGGGATACAAGAGACCCAGTACTTC. This chain links TRBV6-2 or TRBV6-3 with TRBJ2-5, with TRBD2 matching 9 bases. The CDR3 consists of 15 residues. Trimming took 5 bases from V and 2 from J; bases not matched to a gene: 6. CDR1 and CDR2 from the germline V gene are MNHEY and SVGEGT.

V and J are TRBV29-1 and TRBJ2-7, with D possibly being TRBD1 or TRBD2 (6 bases each). The V gene lost 1 base and the J gene lost 0 bases, with 28 bases spanning the gap. The CDR3 spans 20 residues. The germline gives CDR1 SQVTM, CDR2 ANQGSEA. The CDR3: CSVEVDMEGLSGGGSYEQYF. The CDR3, as DNA: TGCAGCGTTGAAGTTGATATGGAGGGCCTTAGCGGAGGGGGCTCCTACGAGCAGTACTTC.

This clonotype showed up just once. The rearrangement links TRBV7-2 to TRBJ1-6, with D possibly TRBD1 on 5 matching bases. Between the trimmed V and J ends, which lost 5 bases and 10 bases, there was a span of 12 bases. From germline, CDR1 is SGHTA and CDR2 FQGNSA. The CDR3 has 13 residues. CDR3 protein: CASSGGSLSPLHF. The CDR3 DNA follows: TGTGCCAGCAGCGGGGGGTCGTTGTCACCCCTCCACTTT.

This clonotype was observed a few times. The chain joins TRBV6-2 or TRBV6-3 to TRBJ1-1; perhaps TRBD1 as D (6 bases). The CDR3 contains 14 residues. V dropped 8 bases and J dropped 4 bases, with 17 bases sitting between them. Germline V lookup: CDR1 MNHEY, CDR2 SVGEGT. Here the CDR3 reads CASEDSPRGTEAFF. The CDR3 nucleotides read TGTGCCAGCGAGGACAGCCCCAGGGGCACTGAAGCTTTCTTT.

As for this clonotype: The junction does not match germline at one end; this may be a read error. The chain is built from TRBV6-5 and TRBJ2-7; tentatively, D is TRBD1 (5 bases). Germline CDR1 and CDR2: MNHEY and SVGAGI. This CDR3 is 14 amino acids long. CDR3 coding DNA: TGTGCCATCAGTTACTCGAACCAGGGTTACGAGCAGTACTTC. This codes for CAISYSNQGYEQYF.